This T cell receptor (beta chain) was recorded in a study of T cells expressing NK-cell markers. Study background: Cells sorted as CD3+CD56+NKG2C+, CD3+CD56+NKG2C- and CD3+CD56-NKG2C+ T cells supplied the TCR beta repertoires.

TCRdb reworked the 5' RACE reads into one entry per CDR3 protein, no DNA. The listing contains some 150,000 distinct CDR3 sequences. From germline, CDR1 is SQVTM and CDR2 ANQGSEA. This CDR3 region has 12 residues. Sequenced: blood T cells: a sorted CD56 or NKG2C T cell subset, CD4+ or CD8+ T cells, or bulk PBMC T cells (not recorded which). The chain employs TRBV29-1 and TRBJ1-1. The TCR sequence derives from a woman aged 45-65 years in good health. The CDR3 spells CSVEQSYREAFF. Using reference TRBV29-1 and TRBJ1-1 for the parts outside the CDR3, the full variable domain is SAVISQKPSRDICQRGTSLTIQCQVDSQVTMMFWYRQQPGQSLTLIATANQGSEATYESGFVIDKFPISRPNLTFSTLTVSNMSPEDSSIYLCSVEQSYREAFFGQGTRLTVV.